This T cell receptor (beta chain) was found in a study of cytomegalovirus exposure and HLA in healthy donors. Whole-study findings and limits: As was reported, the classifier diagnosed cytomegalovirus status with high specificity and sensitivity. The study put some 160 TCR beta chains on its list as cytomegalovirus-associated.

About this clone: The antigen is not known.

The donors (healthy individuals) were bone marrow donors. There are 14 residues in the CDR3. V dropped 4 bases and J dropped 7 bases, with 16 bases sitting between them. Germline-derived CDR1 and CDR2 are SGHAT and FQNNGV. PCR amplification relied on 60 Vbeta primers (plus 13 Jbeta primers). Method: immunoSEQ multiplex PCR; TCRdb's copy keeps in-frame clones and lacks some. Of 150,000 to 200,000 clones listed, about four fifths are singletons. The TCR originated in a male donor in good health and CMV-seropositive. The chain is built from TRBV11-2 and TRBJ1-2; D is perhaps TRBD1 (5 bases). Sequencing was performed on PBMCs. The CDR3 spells CASSSLGGMGGYTF. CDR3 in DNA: TGTGCCAGCAGCTCACTGGGGGGAATGGGTGGCTACACCTTC.